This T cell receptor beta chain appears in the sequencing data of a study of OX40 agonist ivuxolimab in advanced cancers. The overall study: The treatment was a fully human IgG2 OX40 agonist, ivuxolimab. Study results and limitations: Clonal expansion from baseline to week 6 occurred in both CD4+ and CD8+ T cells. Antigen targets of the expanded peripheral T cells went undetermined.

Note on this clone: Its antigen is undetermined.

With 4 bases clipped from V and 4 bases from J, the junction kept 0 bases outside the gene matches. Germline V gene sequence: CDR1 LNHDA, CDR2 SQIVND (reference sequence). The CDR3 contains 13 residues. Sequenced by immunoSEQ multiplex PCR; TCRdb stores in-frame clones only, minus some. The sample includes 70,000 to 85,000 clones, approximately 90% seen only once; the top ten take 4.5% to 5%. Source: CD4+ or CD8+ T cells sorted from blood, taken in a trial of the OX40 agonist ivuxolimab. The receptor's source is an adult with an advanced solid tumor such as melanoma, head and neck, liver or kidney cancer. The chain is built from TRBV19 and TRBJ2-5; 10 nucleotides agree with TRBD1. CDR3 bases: TGTGCCAGTAGTAGGGACAGGGGAGAGACCCAGTACTTC. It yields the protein CASSRDRGETQYF.